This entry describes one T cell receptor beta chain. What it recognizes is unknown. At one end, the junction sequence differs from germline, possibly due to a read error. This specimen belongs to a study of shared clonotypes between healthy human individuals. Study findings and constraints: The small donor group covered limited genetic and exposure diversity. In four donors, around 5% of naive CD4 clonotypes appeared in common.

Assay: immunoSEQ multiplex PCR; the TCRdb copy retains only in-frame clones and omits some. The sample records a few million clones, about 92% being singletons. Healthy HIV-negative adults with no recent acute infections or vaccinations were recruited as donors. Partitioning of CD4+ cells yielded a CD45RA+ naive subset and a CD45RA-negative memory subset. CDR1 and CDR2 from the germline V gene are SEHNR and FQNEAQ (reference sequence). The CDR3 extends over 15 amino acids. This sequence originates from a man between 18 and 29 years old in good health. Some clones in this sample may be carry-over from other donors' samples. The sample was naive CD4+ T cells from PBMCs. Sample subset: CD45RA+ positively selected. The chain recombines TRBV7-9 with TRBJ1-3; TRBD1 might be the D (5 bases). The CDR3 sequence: CASSLSGGIGDTIYF. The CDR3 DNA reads TGTGCCAGCAGCCTCTCGGGGGGTATTGGAGACACCATATATTTT.